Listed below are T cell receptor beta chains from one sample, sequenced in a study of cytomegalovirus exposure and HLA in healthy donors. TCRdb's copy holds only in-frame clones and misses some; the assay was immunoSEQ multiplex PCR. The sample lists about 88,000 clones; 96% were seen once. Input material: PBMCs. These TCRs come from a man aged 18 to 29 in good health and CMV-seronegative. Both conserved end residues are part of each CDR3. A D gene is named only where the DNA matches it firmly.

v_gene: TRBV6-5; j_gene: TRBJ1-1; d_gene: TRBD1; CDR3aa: CASSTQGARNTEAFF; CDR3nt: TGTGCCAGCAGTACCCAGGGGGCTAGGAACACTGAAGCTTTCTTT
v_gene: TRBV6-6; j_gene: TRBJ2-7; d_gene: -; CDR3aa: CASSSSYERYF; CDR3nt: TGTGCCAGCAGTTCGTCCTACGAGCGGTACTTC
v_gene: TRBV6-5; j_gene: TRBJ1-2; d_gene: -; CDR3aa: CASSKGGGWGYTF; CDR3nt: TGTGCCAGCAGCAAGGGGGGGGGTTGGGGCTACACCTTC
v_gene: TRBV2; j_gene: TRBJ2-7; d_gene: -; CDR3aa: CASSAGAPSYEQYF; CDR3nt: TGTGCCAGCAGCGCAGGGGCCCCCTCCTACGAGCAGTACTTC
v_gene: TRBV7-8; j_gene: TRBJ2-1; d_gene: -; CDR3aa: CASSRRIDNEQFF; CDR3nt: TGTGCCAGCAGCCGCAGGATAGACAATGAGCAGTTCTTC
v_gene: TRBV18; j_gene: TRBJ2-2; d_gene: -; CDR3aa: CASSLMPGTTNTGELFF; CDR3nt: TGTGCCAGCTCACTGATGCCCGGGACAACGAACACCGGGGAGCTGTTTTTT
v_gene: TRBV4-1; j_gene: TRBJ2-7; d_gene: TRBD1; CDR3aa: CASSHRYQGQAADEQYF; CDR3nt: TGCGCCAGCAGCCACCGCTACCAGGGACAGGCTGCTGACGAGCAGTACTTC
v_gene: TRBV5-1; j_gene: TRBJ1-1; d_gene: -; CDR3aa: CASSLGHQGNTEAFF; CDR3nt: TGCGCCAGCAGCTTGGGACACCAGGGGAACACTGAAGCTTTCTTT
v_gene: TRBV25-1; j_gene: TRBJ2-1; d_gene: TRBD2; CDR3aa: CASRGAASGRYNEQFF; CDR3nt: TGTGCCAGCAGGGGGGCGGCTAGCGGGAGGTACAATGAGCAGTTCTTC
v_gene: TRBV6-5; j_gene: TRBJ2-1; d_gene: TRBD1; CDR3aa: CASTRGLSDEQFF; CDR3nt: TGTGCCAGCACGAGGGGGCTAAGCGATGAGCAGTTCTTC
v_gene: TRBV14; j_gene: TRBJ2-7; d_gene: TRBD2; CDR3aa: CASSPTPRDYLYEQYF; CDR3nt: TGTGCCAGCAGCCCGACCCCCCGGGACTACCTCTACGAGCAGTACTTC
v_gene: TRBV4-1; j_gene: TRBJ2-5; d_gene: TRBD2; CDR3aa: CASSRGLAGKTQYF; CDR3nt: TGCGCCAGCAGCCGGGGACTAGCGGGAAAGACCCAGTACTTC
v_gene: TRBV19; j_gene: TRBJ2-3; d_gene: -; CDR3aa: CASSGTGVHTDTQYF; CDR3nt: TGTGCCAGTAGCGGGACGGGGGTACACACAGATACGCAGTATTTT
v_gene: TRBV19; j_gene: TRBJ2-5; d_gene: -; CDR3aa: CASSTHDRETQYF; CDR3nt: TGTGCCAGTAGTACCCACGACAGGGAGACCCAGTACTTC
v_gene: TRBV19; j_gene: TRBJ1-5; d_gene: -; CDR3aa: CASIGVGNQPQHF; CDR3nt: TGTGCCAGTATTGGAGTTGGCAATCAGCCCCAGCATTTT
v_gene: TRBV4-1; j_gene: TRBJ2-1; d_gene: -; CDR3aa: CASSQVQLANNEQFF; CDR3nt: TGCGCCAGCAGCCAAGTTCAACTAGCTAACAATGAGCAGTTCTTC
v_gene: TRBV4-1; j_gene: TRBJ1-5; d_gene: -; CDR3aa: CASSQGGRGASQPQHF; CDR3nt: TGCGCCAGCAGCCAAGGTGGCAGGGGTGCGAGTCAGCCCCAGCATTTT
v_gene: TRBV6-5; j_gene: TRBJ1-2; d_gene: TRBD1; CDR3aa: CASSTRTGGWGGYTF; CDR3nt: TGTGCCAGCAGTACCCGAACAGGGGGCTGGGGTGGCTACACCTTC